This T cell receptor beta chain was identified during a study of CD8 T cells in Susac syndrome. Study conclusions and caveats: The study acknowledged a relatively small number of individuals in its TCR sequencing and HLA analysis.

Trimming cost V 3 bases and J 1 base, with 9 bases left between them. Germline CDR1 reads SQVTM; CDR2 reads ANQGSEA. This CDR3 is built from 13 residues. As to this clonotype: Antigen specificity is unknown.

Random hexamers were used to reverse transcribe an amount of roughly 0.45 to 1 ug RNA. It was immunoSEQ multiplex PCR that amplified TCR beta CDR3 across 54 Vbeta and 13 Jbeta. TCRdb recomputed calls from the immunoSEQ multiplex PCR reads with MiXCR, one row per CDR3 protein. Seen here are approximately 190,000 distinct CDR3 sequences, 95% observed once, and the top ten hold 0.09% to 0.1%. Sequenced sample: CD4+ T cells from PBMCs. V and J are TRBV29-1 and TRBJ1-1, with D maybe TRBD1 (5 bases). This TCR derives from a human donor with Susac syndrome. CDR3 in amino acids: CSVDRQGNTEAFF. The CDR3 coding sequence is TGCAGCGTTGACAGGCAGGGGAACACTGAAGCTTTCTTT.